The table lists the clone carrying this T cell receptor (beta chain) with a few counts. Its target is unknown. After removal of 1 base from V and 5 bases from J, the junction contained 7 bases not matched to a gene. Per the germline V gene, CDR1 is DFQATT and CDR2 is SNEGSKA (reference sequence). This CDR3 comprises 15 residues. Unique molecular identifiers were incorporated during preparation of the TCRbeta library. TCRdb used MiXCR to reprocess the PCR reads, holding one entry per CDR3 protein. The sample shows 440,000 or so distinct CDR3 sequences, 43% of them seen only once. This record belongs to a study of T-cell reconstitution after alpha-beta-depleted transplantation in children. Study-level points and caveats: Several hundred rapidly expanded clones from non-depleted graft cells reportedly supplied alpha-beta T cells about two months post-transplant.

The rearrangement joins TRBV20-1 to TRBJ2-7; TRBD1 matches at 11 bases. This clonotype was obtained from a girl aged 2 to 10 with aplastic anemia, due to receive a stem cell transplant. The specimen was PBMCs, collected before TCRalphabeta/CD19-depleted stem cell transplant. The CDR3 loop reads CSARAPPGQGDEQYF. CDR3 bases: TGCAGTGCTAGAGCTCCCCCGGGACAGGGGGACGAGCAGTACTTC.